The 31 T cell receptor beta chains presented below share a single source sample, sequenced in a study of blood T cells in healthy people across ages. The use of a sample-barcoded 5' primer and a J-beta primer mix characterized a second PCR of about 6 to 11 cycles. Via MiXCR, TCRdb re-called the 5' RACE reads, giving one row per CDR3 protein. The sample contains 1.5 million to 2 million distinct CDR3 sequences, 28% of which appear only once. Sequences were obtained from blood. These receptors all stem from a woman between 25 and 40 years old in good health.

This clonotype was recorded at least ten times. The chain uses TRBV10-3 and TRBJ2-7; D perhaps matches TRBD1 (6 bases). The CDR3 length is 13 residues. The germline V gene has CDR1 ENHRY and CDR2 SYGVKD. The ends were cut back, 10 bases at V and 6 bases at J, with 19 bases in the middle. CDR3 residues: CANRWGQGSEQYF. CDR3 bases: TGTGCCAATCGCTGGGGGCAGGGAAGCGAGCAGTACTTC.

The V gene is TRBV28, the J gene TRBJ1-2, with a possible D match to TRBD1 (5 bases). Looked up from germline, CDR1 is MDHEN and CDR2 is SYDVKM. V was clipped by 6 bases and J by 7 bases, with 18 bases between them. This CDR3 has 14 residues. CDR3: CASRYIRAQVGYTF. DNA for the CDR3: TGTGCCAGCAGGTACATCAGGGCCCAGGTTGGCTACACCTTC.

In its sample, this clonotype was seen many times. The chain carries TRBV4-1 and TRBJ2-7; TRBD2 is a possible D gene (6 bases). The V end was cut by 0 bases, the J end by 4 bases, with 13 bases between. The length of the CDR3 is 15 residues. Germline V CDR1 and CDR2: MGHRA, YSYEKL. Here the CDR3 reads CASSQDNREYYEQYF. In nucleotides, the CDR3 is TGCGCCAGCAGCCAAGATAACCGGGAGTATTACGAGCAGTACTTC.

The chain has TRBV7-9 and TRBJ1-2; D may be TRBD1 (5 bases). The CDR3 is made up of 14 amino acids. The germline V and J ends were trimmed by 5 bases and 4 bases, with 14 bases remaining between them. The germline gives CDR1 SEHNR, CDR2 FQNEAQ (reference sequence). As DNA, the CDR3 is TGTGCCAGCAGCCCACCCGGGGGGTCCTATGGCTACACCTTC. Translated, it gives CASSPPGGSYGYTF.

A note on this clonotype: One junction end does not reproduce the germline sequence, and a read error may be involved. The genes are TRBV12-3 or TRBV12-4 and TRBJ2-3; 8 nucleotides align to TRBD2. There are 14 residues in the CDR3. The CDR3 DNA reads as TGTGCCTGCAGCCCGGGACTAGGCACAGATGCGCAGTATTTT. It translates to CACSPGLGTDAQYF.

This clonotype turned up a few times. This rearrangement joins TRBV24-1 to TRBJ1-5; D unclear. Per germline, CDR1 KGHDR and CDR2 SFDVKD. Trimming left V 3 bases short and J 5 bases short, with 7 bases between. The CDR3 is made up of 13 amino acids. DNA for the CDR3: TGTGCCACCAGTGATGCGCATGATCAGCCCCAGCATTTT. Encoded protein: CATSDAHDQPQHF.

V gene TRBV12-3 or TRBV12-4 combines with J gene TRBJ2-1; tentatively, D is TRBD2 (6 bases). Trimming shortened V by 2 bases and J by 10 bases, and 18 bases separated the two germline ends. CDR3 length: 15 amino acids. DNA for the CDR3: TGTGCCAGCAGTTTACCCTTCGGAGGACTACACGAGCAGTTCTTC. Translating gives CASSLPFGGLHEQFF.

The chain couples TRBV25-1 to TRBJ1-1; weak D call: TRBD1 (6 bases). CDR1 and CDR2 from the germline V gene are MGHDK and SYGVNS. Trimming took 8 bases from V and 4 from J, leaving 14 bases between them. This CDR3 has 13 amino acids. The CDR3 bases are TGTGCCAGCCAGGGGCTAAGGAGCACTGAAGCTTTCTTT. This gives the protein CASQGLRSTEAFF.

In the case of this clonotype: The junction departs from germline at one end; a sequencing error may be responsible. The gene calls are TRBV7-6 and TRBJ1-6; D is possibly TRBD1 (6 bases). The CDR3 consists of 17 residues. Germline V lookup: CDR1 SGHVS, CDR2 FNYEAQ. CDR3 DNA: TGTGCCAGCGGCTTAGGCGCAGGGGACTCCTATAATTCACCCCTCCACTTT. This codes for CASGLGAGDSYNSPLHF. Filled out from reference TRBV7-6 and TRBJ1-6, the complete variable domain reads GAGVSQSPRYKVTKRGQDVALRCDPISGHVSLYWYRQALGQGPEFLTYFNYEAQQDKSGLPNDRFSAERPEGSISTLTIQRTEQRDSAMYRCASGLGAGDSYNSPLHFGNGTRLTVT.

CDR3: CASSLGLGELREWADTQYF. The CDR3 DNA follows: TGTGCCAGCAGCCTGGGATTGGGAGAGCTGCGGGAGTGGGCAGATACGCAGTATTTT. The rearrangement links TRBV7-9 to TRBJ2-3, with 7 bases lining up with TRBD2. The CDR3 consists of 19 residues. From germline, CDR1 is SEHNR and CDR2 FQNEAQ (reference sequence). V shed 5 bases, J shed 4 bases, and the junction held 21 bases outside the gene matches.

This clonotype has just a few counts. The genes are TRBV20-1 and TRBJ2-7, with 7 bases matching TRBD2. This CDR3 region has 13 residues. With V trimmed by 6 bases and J by 4 bases, 9 bases remained unmatched. Germline V lookup: CDR1 DFQATT, CDR2 SNEGSKA (reference sequence). The CDR3 spells CSARGGEGYEQYF. Here the CDR3 DNA reads TGCAGTGCCCGGGGCGGGGAGGGGTACGAGCAGTACTTC.

This clonotype was seen a few times. The chain couples TRBV28 to TRBJ1-5, with D maybe TRBD1 (5 bases). Trimming removed 5 bases from V and 6 bases from J, with 14 bases in between. Germline lookup yields CDR1 MDHEN and CDR2 SYDVKM. This CDR3 comprises 14 residues. CDR3 amino acids: CASSHGGVTQPQHF. The CDR3 nucleotides are TGTGCCAGCAGTCACGGAGGGGTTACTCAGCCCCAGCATTTT.

The chain combines TRBV20-1 with TRBJ2-1; perhaps TRBD1 as D (5 bases). The CDR3 contains 12 residues. From germline, CDR1 is DFQATT and CDR2 SNEGSKA (reference sequence). The CDR3 protein is CRAKGWDNEQFF. DNA for the CDR3: TGCAGGGCAAAGGGGTGGGACAATGAGCAGTTCTTC.

The CDR3 DNA is TGTGCCAGCAGCTTGGCGGTAGCGGGGGCTGCAACGCAGTATTTT. This codes for CASSLAVAGAATQYF. V usage is TRBV7-2 and J usage is TRBJ2-3; 9 positions agree with TRBD2. The J segment lost 9 bases and the V segment lost 3 bases, leaving 10 bases of the junction unmatched. Per germline, CDR1 SGHTA and CDR2 FQGNSA. The CDR3 sequence is 15 residues long.

The chain recombines TRBV29-1 with TRBJ2-6; D perhaps matches TRBD1 (5 bases). This CDR3 is built from 13 residues. V gave up 3 bases and J gave up 15 bases, with 18 bases separating them. CDR1 is SQVTM, CDR2 ANQGSEA, per germline. The CDR3 sequence: CSVEQSGADALTF. Here the CDR3 DNA reads TGCAGCGTTGAGCAATCTGGGGCCGACGCCCTGACTTTC.

This clonotype was detected only a few times. CDR3 residues: CASSFDRINQPQHF. For the CDR3, the DNA is TGTGCCAGCAGCTTCGACAGGATTAATCAGCCCCAGCATTTT. The chain recombines TRBV7-2 with TRBJ1-5; D might be TRBD1 (6 bases). The CDR3 length is 14 residues. CDR1 is SGHTA and CDR2 is FQGNSA in the germline V gene. V was cut by 3 bases and J by 4 bases, with 10 bases left in between.

This clonotype has ten or more counts. This chain connects TRBV5-1 to TRBJ2-5; D unresolved. This CDR3 is built from 14 residues. V lost 4 bases, J lost 2 bases, and 12 bases lay in between. Germline loops: CDR1 SGHRS, CDR2 YFSETQ. In DNA, the CDR3 is TGCGCCAGCAGCGGTGGACGGCCTCAAGAGACCCAGTACTTC. Its protein product is CASSGGRPQETQYF. The full variable domain, completed using reference TRBV5-1 and TRBJ2-5, is KAGVTQTPRYLIKTRGQQVTLSCSPISGHRSVSWYQQTPGQGLQFLFEYFSETQRNKGNFPGRFSGRQFSNSRSEMNVSTLELGDSALYLCASSGGRPQETQYFGPGTRLLVL.

The chain combines TRBV4-1 with TRBJ2-2; tentatively, D is TRBD1 (6 bases). V was cut by 0 bases and J by 7 bases, with 12 bases left in between. Germline loops: CDR1 MGHRA, CDR2 YSYEKL. The CDR3 spans 15 residues. CDR3 loop: CASSQDLQGNGELFF. The CDR3 DNA is TGCGCCAGCAGCCAAGATCTACAGGGCAACGGGGAGCTGTTTTTT.

This clonotype was observed a handful of times. This chain joins TRBV27 and TRBJ2-5; TRBD1 matches 10 bases. The ends lost 6 bases at V and 5 bases at J; junction bases unmatched: 9. This CDR3 is built from 15 residues. Germline V gene lookup returns CDR1 MNHEY and CDR2 SMNVEV (reference sequence). In DNA form, the CDR3 reads TGTGCCAGCAGCCCCGGGACAGGGGTATGGGAGACCCAGTACTTC. Residues: CASSPGTGVWETQYF.

This clonotype has a handful of counts. The rearrangement uses TRBV7-9 and TRBJ2-1; D possibly corresponds to TRBD1 (6 bases). The V end lost 1 base, the J end lost 7 bases, and 14 bases lay between the germline ends. There are 15 residues in the CDR3. The germline V gene encodes CDR1 SEHNR and CDR2 FQNEAQ (reference sequence). The CDR3 here is CASSLGDRPRNEQFF. The DNA for the CDR3 is TGTGCCAGCAGCTTAGGAGACAGGCCTCGGAATGAGCAGTTCTTC.

This clonotype was detected a few times. This rearrangement joins TRBV7-2 to TRBJ1-2, with a weak D call TRBD1 (5 bases). V was cut by 3 bases and J by 4 bases, with 12 bases left in between. Germline lookup yields CDR1 SGHTA and CDR2 FQGNSA. This CDR3 spans 14 amino acids. CDR3 amino acids: CASSLGGYRYGYTF. In DNA form, the CDR3 reads TGTGCCAGCAGCTTGGGGGGGTACCGCTATGGCTACACCTTC.

The chain employs TRBV24-1 and TRBJ2-1, with 7 bases identical to TRBD2. The V and J ends lost 0 bases and 7 bases, in that order; junction bases with no gene match: 14. The CDR3 has 18 amino acids. The germline V gene encodes CDR1 KGHDR and CDR2 SFDVKD. DNA of the CDR3: TGTGCCACCAGTGATTTGCACAGGCGGGGGATTTCCGGTAATGAGCAGTTCTTC. Its protein product is CATSDLHRRGISGNEQFF.

This clonotype has a handful of counts. The chain has TRBV5-1 and TRBJ2-5, with 14 positions matching TRBD2. This CDR3 has 16 residues. Germline V gene data show CDR1 as SGHRS and CDR2 as YFSETQ. Trimming removed 3 bases from V and 4 bases from J; junction bases left unmatched: 5. The CDR3 DNA reads as TGCGCCAGCAGCTCCGGGACTAGCGGGGGAGCAGAGACCCAGTACTTC. Protein product: CASSSGTSGGAETQYF.

This clonotype was seen repeatedly, ten times or more. The chain has TRBV9 and TRBJ2-6, with 9 bases identical to TRBD1. Germline loops: CDR1 SGDLS, CDR2 YYNGEE. V trimming: 5 bases; J trimming: 0 bases; junction bases outside the gene matches: 9. The CDR3 has 18 amino acids. The CDR3 reads CASSYMTGGFSGANVLTF. The CDR3 nucleotides are TGTGCCAGCAGTTACATGACAGGGGGATTCTCTGGGGCCAACGTCCTGACTTTC.

The gene calls are TRBV12-3 or TRBV12-4 and TRBJ1-1; 7 bases agree with TRBD1. This CDR3 spans 14 amino acids. V trimming: 5 bases; J trimming: 5 bases; junction bases outside the gene matches: 8. This chain's CDR3 is CASSKQGPETEAFF. CDR3 nucleotides: TGTGCCAGCAGTAAACAGGGGCCGGAGACTGAAGCTTTCTTT.

As concerns this clonotype: A much larger clone is a single base away; this may be a read error. The gene calls are TRBV5-6 and TRBJ2-1; D uncertain. This CDR3 has 11 residues. V was shortened by 7 bases and J by 6 bases, with 8 bases between the two germline ends. Per the germline V gene, CDR1 is SGHDT and CDR2 is YYEEEE. In DNA form, the CDR3 reads TGTGCCAGCGCCGGGTGCAATGAGCAGTTCTTC. It specifies CASAGCNEQFF. Drawing the rest from reference TRBV5-6 and TRBJ2-1, the complete variable domain is DAGVTQSPTHLIKTRGQQVTLRCSPKSGHDTVSWYQQALGQGPQFIFQYYEEEERQRGNFPDRFSGHQFPNYSSELNVNALLLGDSALYLCASAGCNEQFFGPGTRLTVL.

This clonotype was seen more than once but under ten times. The rearrangement links TRBV18 to TRBJ2-1; TRBD2 matches at 11 bases. Germline V gene data show CDR1 as KGHSH and CDR2 as LQKENI. This CDR3 has 17 residues. V trimming: 3 bases; J trimming: 6 bases; junction bases outside the gene matches: 10. The CDR3: CASSPISGRARGNEQFF. The CDR3 DNA is TGTGCCAGCTCACCCATTAGCGGGAGGGCCCGAGGCAATGAGCAGTTCTTC. The full variable domain, completed using reference TRBV18 and TRBJ2-1, is NAGVMQNPRHLVRRRGQEARLRCSPMKGHSHVYWYRQLPEEGLKFMVYLQKENIIDESGMPKERFSAEFPKEGPSILRIQQVVRGDSAAYFCASSPISGRARGNEQFFGPGTRLTVL.

This clonotype came up many times. The J gene is TRBJ1-2, the V gene TRBV12-3 or TRBV12-4; maybe TRBD1 (5 bases). CDR3 length equals 14 residues. V was cut by 3 bases and J by 8 bases, with 16 bases left in between. The DNA for the CDR3 is TGTGCCAGCAGTTTGCAGGGCGGCCTGGGAGGCTACACCTTC. This encodes CASSLQGGLGGYTF.

The table lists this clonotype with many counts. The V gene is TRBV5-1, the J gene TRBJ2-1; a possible D gene is TRBD2 (5 bases). The germline gives CDR1 SGHRS, CDR2 YFSETQ. Between the trimmed V and J ends, which lost 0 bases and 2 bases, there was a span of 12 bases. The CDR3 contains 16 residues. The CDR3 spells CASSLEAETTYNEQFF. The CDR3 coding sequence is TGCGCCAGCAGCTTGGAAGCGGAGACTACCTACAATGAGCAGTTCTTC.

The sample holds many counts of this clonotype. The genes are TRBV6-5 and TRBJ2-5; 8 nucleotides match TRBD2. The CDR3 covers 13 residues. With V trimmed by 8 bases and J by 3 bases, 5 bases remained unmatched. Germline V CDR1 and CDR2: MNHEY, SVGAGI. CDR3 sequence reads: CASAGGLEETQYF. CDR3 in DNA: TGTGCCAGCGCGGGAGGACTCGAAGAGACCCAGTACTTC.

This clonotype was seen repeatedly, ten times or more. The chain couples TRBV6-1 to TRBJ1-2; D unresolved. V gave up 1 base and J gave up 0 bases, with 6 bases separating them. The CDR3 runs to 14 residues. CDR1 MNHNS and CDR2 SASEGT come from the germline V gene. CDR3 nucleotide sequence: TGTGCCAGCAGTGAAGTATGGACTAACTATGGCTACACCTTC. Translated: CASSEVWTNYGYTF.